These T cell receptor beta chains were read from a single sample in a study of cytomegalovirus exposure and HLA in healthy donors. Profiling relied on immunoSEQ multiplex PCR, and the TCRdb table lists in-frame clones only, not all of them. Found here are roughly 120,000 clones, less than 90% of them singletons; the top ten hold approximately 0.22%. Material for sequencing was PBMCs. The receptors were sampled from a man aged 50 or older in good health and CMV-seronegative. CDR3s include the opening cysteine and the closing phenylalanine or tryptophan. The D gene is left open where the match is weak.

TRBD1	TRBV15	TRBJ1-3	15	TGTGCCACCAGCAGGTCGGGACAGGGAGGAAACACCATATATTTT	CATSRSGQGGNTIYF
TRBD1	TRBV30	TRBJ2-2	14	TGTGCCCGCCAGGGACAGGGTGGAGCCGGGGAGCTGTTTTTT	CARQGQGGAGELFF
TRBD2	TRBV11-2	TRBJ2-7	15	TGTGCCAGCAGCTTAGTAGGTAGCGGGGGGGGAGAGCAGTACTTC	CASSLVGSGGGEQYF
TRBD2	TRBV6-5	TRBJ2-7	15	TGTGCCAGCAGTTACGGACTAGCGGGGACCTGGGAGCAGTACTTC	CASSYGLAGTWEQYF
TRBD1	TRBV9	TRBJ2-1	15	TGTGCCAGCAGCCAAGGGGGCTGGACGATCAATGAGCAGTTCTTC	CASSQGGWTINEQFF
NA	TRBV6-1	TRBJ1-2	17	TGTGCCAGCAGTGAAGTAATCGGTGGGGCAGATCGAGGTGGCTACACCTTC	CASSEVIGGADRGGYTF
NA	TRBV18	TRBJ2-5	13	TGTGCCAGCTCACCACCAGCGTCTGAGACCCAGTACTTC	CASSPPASETQYF
NA	TRBV27	TRBJ2-7	14	TGTGCCAGCAGCCCCGACTCAATTCCCTACGAGCAGTACTTC	CASSPDSIPYEQYF
TRBD2	TRBV10-1	TRBJ2-5	17	TGCGCCAGCAGTGAGTCCCTCCGGACTAGCGCCGGAGAGACCCAGTACTTC	CASSESLRTSAGETQYF
NA	TRBV5-4	TRBJ2-7	17	TGTGCCAGCAGCCAGGGGACCGCAGGCTCCATCGCTTACGAGCAGTACTTC	CASSQGTAGSIAYEQYF
TRBD2	TRBV2	TRBJ2-5	18	TGTGCCAGCAGAGACACCGGGACTAGCGGGGGGCTACGGGAGACCCAGTACTTC	CASRDTGTSGGLRETQYF
NA	TRBV28	TRBJ2-3	17	TGTGCCAGCAGTTTCTCGACTACTAAGCGGCTCACAGATACGCAGTATTTT	CASSFSTTKRLTDTQYF
NA	TRBV5-4	TRBJ2-7	15	TGTGCCAGCAGCGCCGGGACTCTTAGCTCCTACGAGCAGTACTTC	CASSAGTLSSYEQYF
TRBD1	TRBV5-4	TRBJ1-2	12	TGTGCCACCGCGACAGGGGCCTATGGCTACACCTTC	CATATGAYGYTF
NA	TRBV28	TRBJ2-5	15	TGTGCCAGCACCCCTCCGAGGGGGGGGAGGGAGACCCAGTACTTC	CASTPPRGGRETQYF
TRBD2	TRBV15	TRBJ2-2	17	TGTGCCACCAGCAGGGGTTACGGCGGGGGGGACACCGGGGAGCTGTTTTTT	CATSRGYGGGDTGELFF
NA	TRBV7-2	TRBJ1-2	12	TGTGCCAGCAGCGTACGAAAGGGAGGCTACCCCTTC	CASSVRKGGYPF
NA	TRBV5-1	TRBJ2-2	13	TGCGCCAGCAGCCCCAGGGTTACCGGGGAGCTGTTTTTT	CASSPRVTGELFF
TRBD2	TRBV7-9	TRBJ2-5	17	TGTGCCAGCAGCTTCCGCCTTAGCGGGGGGTACCAAGAGACCCAGTACTTC	CASSFRLSGGYQETQYF
TRBD1	TRBV18	TRBJ1-5	16	TGTGCCAGCTCACGCTCCGGGACAGGGGTCGGGCAGCCCCAGCATTTT	CASSRSGTGVGQPQHF
TRBD2	TRBV2	TRBJ2-1	12	TGTGCCAGTTTAGCGGGGGGGCGTGAGCAGTTCTTC	CASLAGGREQFF
NA	TRBV7-2	TRBJ2-5	14	TGTGCCAGCAGCCAAGCGGACAGAGCAGAGACCCAGTACTTC	CASSQADRAETQYF